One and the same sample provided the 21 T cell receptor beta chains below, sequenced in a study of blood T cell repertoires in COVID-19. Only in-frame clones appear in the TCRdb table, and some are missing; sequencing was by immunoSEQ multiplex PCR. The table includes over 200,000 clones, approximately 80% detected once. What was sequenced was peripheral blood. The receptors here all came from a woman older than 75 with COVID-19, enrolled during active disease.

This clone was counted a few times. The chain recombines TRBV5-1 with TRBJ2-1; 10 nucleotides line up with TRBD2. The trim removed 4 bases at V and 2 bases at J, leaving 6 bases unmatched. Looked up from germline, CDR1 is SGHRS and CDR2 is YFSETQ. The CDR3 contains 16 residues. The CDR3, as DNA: TGCGCCAGCAGCGCCGGACTAGCGGCCACCTACAATGAGCAGTTCTTC. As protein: CASSAGLAATYNEQFF.

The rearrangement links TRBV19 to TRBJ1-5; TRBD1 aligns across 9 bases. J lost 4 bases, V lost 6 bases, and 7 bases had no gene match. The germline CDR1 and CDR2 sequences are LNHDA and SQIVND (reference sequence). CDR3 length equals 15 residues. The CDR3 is CASRRGTGFNQPQHF. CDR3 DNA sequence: TGTGCCAGTAGAAGGGGGACAGGGTTTAATCAGCCCCAGCATTTT.

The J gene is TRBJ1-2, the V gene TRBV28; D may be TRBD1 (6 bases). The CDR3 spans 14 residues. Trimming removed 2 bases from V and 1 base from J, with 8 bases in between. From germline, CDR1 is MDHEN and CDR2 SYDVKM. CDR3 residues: CASSLRGGNYGYTF. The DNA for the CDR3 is TGTGCCAGCAGTTTAAGAGGGGGTAACTATGGCTACACCTTC.

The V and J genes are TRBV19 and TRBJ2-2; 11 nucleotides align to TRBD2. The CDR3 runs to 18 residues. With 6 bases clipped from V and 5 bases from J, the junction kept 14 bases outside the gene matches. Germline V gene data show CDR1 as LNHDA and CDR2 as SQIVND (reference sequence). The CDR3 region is CASSARGTSGARTGELFF. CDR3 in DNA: TGTGCCAGTAGCGCAAGGGGGACTAGCGGCGCCAGGACCGGGGAGCTGTTTTTT.

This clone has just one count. CDR3 sequence: CASRPSGDPRQTEAFF. The DNA for the CDR3 is TGTGCCAGCAGACCCTCAGGGGACCCTCGCCAAACTGAAGCTTTCTTT. The genes are TRBV6-6 and TRBJ1-1, with a tentative D call TRBD1 (6 bases). The germline V gene encodes CDR1 MNHNY and CDR2 SVGAGI (reference sequence). V lost 6 bases and J lost 5, with 22 bases in between. The CDR3 spans 16 residues.

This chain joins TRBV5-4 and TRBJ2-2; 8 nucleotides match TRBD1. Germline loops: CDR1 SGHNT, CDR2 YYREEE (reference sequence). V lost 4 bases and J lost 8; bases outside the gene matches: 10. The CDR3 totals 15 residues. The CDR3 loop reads CASSPGQGGAGELFF. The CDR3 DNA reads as TGTGCCAGCAGCCCAGGACAGGGTGGGGCAGGGGAGCTGTTTTTT.

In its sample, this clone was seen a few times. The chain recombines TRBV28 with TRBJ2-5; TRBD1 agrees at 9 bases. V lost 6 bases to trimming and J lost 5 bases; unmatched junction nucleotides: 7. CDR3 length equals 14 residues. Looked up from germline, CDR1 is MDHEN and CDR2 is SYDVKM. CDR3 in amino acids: CASSRRQGGETQYF. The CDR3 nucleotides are TGTGCCAGCAGCCGCCGACAGGGGGGCGAGACCCAGTACTTC. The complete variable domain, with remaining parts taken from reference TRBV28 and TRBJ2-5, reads DVKVTQSSRYLVKRTGEKVFLECVQDMDHENMFWYRQDPGLGLRLIYFSYDVKMKEKGDIPEGYSVSREKKERFSLILESASTNQTSMYLCASSRRQGGETQYFGPGTRLLVL.

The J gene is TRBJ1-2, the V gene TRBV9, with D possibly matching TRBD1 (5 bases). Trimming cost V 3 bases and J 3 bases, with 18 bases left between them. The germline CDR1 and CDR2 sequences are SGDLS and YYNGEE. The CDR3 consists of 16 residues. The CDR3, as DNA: TGTGCCAGCAGCGCGGGTACGGGGGAATGGGACTATGGCTACACCTTC. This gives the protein CASSAGTGEWDYGYTF.

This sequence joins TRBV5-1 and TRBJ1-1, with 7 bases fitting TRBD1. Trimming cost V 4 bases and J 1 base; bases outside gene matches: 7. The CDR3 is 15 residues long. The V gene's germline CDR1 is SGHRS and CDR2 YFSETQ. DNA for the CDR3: TGCGCCAGCAGCCAAAATGGGGACAGGAACACTGAAGCTTTCTTT. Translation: CASSQNGDRNTEAFF.

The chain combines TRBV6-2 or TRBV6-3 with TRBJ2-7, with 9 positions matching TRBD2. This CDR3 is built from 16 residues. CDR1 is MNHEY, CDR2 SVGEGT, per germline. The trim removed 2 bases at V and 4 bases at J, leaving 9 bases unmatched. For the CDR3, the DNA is TGTGCCAGCAGTTACGCCCGGGGACTAGCTTTGTACGAGCAGTACTTC. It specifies CASSYARGLALYEQYF.

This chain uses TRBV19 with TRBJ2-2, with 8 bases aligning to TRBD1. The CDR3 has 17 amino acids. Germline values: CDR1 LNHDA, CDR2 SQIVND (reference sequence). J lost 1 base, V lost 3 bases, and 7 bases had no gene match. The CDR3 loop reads CASSIQLGTGNTGELFF. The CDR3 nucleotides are TGTGCCAGTAGTATTCAATTAGGGACAGGGAACACCGGGGAGCTGTTTTTT.

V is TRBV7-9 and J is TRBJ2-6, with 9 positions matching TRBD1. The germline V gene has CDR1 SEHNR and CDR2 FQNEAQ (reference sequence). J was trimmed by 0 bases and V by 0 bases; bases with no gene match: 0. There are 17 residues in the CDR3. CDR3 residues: CASSLAGQGSGANVLTF. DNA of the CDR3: TGTGCCAGCAGCTTAGCGGGACAGGGCTCTGGGGCCAACGTCCTGACTTTC.

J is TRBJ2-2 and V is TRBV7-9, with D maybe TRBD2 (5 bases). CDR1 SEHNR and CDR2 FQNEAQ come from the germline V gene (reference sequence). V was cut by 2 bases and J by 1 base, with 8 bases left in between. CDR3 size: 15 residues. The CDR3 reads CASSLLGENTGELFF. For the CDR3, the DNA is TGTGCCAGCAGCTTACTGGGAGAGAACACCGGGGAGCTGTTTTTT.

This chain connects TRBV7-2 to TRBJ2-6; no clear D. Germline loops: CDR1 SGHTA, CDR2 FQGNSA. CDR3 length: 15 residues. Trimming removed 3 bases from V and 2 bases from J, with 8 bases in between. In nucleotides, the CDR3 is TGTGCCAGCAGCTTTTCAGGTGCTGGGGCCAACGTCCTGACTTTC. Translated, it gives CASSFSGAGANVLTF.

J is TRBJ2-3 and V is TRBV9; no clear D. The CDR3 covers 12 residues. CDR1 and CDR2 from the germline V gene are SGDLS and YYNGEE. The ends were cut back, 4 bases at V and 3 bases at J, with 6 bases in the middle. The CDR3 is CASSPPTDTQYF. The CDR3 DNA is TGTGCCAGCAGCCCCCCAACAGATACGCAGTATTTT.

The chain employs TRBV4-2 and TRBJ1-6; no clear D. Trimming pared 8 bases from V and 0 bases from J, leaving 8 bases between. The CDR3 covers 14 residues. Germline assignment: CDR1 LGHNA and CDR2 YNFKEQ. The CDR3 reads CASGPSSYNSPLHF. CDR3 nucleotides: TGTGCCAGCGGTCCGAGCTCCTATAATTCACCCCTCCACTTT.

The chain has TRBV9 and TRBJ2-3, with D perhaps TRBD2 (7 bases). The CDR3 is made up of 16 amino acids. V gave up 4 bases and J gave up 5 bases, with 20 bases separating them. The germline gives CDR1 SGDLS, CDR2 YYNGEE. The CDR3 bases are TGTGCCAGCAGCATCCTCCTGGGGGGGGGCGGAGATACGCAGTATTTT. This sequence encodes CASSILLGGGGDTQYF.

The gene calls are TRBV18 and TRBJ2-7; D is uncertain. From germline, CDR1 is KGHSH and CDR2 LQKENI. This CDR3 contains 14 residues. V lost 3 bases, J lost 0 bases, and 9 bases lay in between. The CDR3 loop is CASSPAYSSYEQYF. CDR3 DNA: TGTGCCAGCTCACCGGCTTACAGCTCCTACGAGCAGTACTTC.

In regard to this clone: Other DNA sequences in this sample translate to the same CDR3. The CDR3 sequence: CASSSQGGDTEAFF. The CDR3 bases are TGCGCCAGCAGCTCACAGGGCGGCGACACTGAAGCTTTCTTT. The chain recombines TRBV5-1 with TRBJ1-1, with a possible D match to TRBD1 (6 bases). The CDR3 runs to 14 residues. V lost 3 bases, J lost 3 bases, and 12 bases lay in between. The V gene's germline CDR1 is SGHRS and CDR2 YFSETQ.

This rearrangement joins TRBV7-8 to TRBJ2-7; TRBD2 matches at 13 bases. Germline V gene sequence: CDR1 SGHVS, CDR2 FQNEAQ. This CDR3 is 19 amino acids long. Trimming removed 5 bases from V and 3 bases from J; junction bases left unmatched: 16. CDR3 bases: TGTGCCAGCAGCCCGGGCCCTACTAGCGGGAGGGCCCATGACTACGAGCAGTACTTC. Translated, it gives CASSPGPTSGRAHDYEQYF.

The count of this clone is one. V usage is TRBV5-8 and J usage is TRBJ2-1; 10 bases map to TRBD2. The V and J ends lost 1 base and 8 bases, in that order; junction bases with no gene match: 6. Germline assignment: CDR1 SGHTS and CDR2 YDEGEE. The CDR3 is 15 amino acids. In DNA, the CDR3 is TGTGCCAGCAGCTTGCGGTTTACTAGCGGGGATGAGCAGTTCTTC. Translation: CASSLRFTSGDEQFF.